The clone carrying this T cell receptor beta chain was counted a few times. What it binds is unknown. These data come from a study of regulatory dendritic cells for organ transplantation. Allogeneic regulatory or mature dendritic cells were co-cultured for approximately 5 days with CFSE-labeled sorted T cells at 1:10. Deletions cut 5 bases from V and 4 bases from J, with 14 bases between. This CDR3 comprises 14 residues. Germline V gene sequence: CDR1 LNHNV, CDR2 YYDKDF (reference sequence). TCRdb's copy holds only in-frame clones and misses some; the assay was immunoSEQ multiplex PCR. The sample has some 13,000 clones; just under 80% are singletons.

This receptor was identified in a human donor in good health. The chain uses TRBV15 and TRBJ1-1, with unresolved D. The sequenced material came from naive CD8+ T cells from blood cultured with regulatory dendritic cells. Subset of the sample: CD45RA+ naive T cells. This chain's CDR3 is CATSPSFRGTEAFF. Here the CDR3 DNA reads TGTGCCACCAGCCCATCCTTCCGGGGCACTGAAGCTTTCTTT.